This paragraph reports one T cell receptor (beta chain). Within the 2 weeks before study entry, each person in the exposed group met a COVID-19 case. Germline assignment: CDR1 MNHEY and CDR2 SVGAGI. Germline trimming cut 1 base from V and 1 base from J; bases unmatched to any gene: 0. CDR3 length: 14 residues. The table came from immunoSEQ multiplex PCR; TCRdb's copy has only in-frame clones and leaves some out. The table shows a few hundred thousand clones, with roughly 92% occurring only once. This sample was included in a study of blood T cell repertoires in COVID-19. This chain uses TRBV6-5 with TRBJ2-5, with 7 nucleotides matching TRBD1. Specimen: PBMCs or T cells enriched from blood (not recorded which). This TCR came from a woman between 40 and 55 years old who had been exposed to COVID-19. CDR3 nucleotides: TGTGCCAGCAGTTACTGGGACAGCCAAGAGACCCAGTACTTC. This codes for CASSYWDSQETQYF.